This T cell receptor (beta chain) was sequenced during a study of T cell changes during pregnancy in multiple sclerosis. TCRdb keeps only in-frame clones here, not all; method: immunoSEQ multiplex PCR. The profile shows 54,000 or so clones, just over 90% of them singletons. Germline V CDR1 and CDR2: MNHEY, SVGAGI. The J segment lost 4 bases and the V segment lost 6 bases, leaving 7 bases of the junction unmatched. This CDR3 has 15 amino acids. This sequence joins TRBV6-5 and TRBJ1-1, with 11 bases lining up with TRBD1. This receptor was identified in a female donor with multiple sclerosis, enrolled in a pregnancy study. The sequenced sample was CD4+ T cells from peripheral blood mononuclear cells, obtained before pregnancy. The DNA for the CDR3 is TGTGCCAGCAGCCCCCAAGGGACAGGGGGCACTGAAGCTTTCTTT. This sequence encodes CASSPQGTGGTEAFF.